Below are 8 T cell receptor beta chains sequenced from a single sample in a study of blood T cell repertoires in COVID-19. Clones were sequenced by immunoSEQ multiplex PCR, and TCRdb holds only the in-frame ones, with some missing. Counted here are fewer than 250,000 clones, approximately 80% occurring once; the ten biggest clones make up over 9.5%. Sequenced material: peripheral blood. The receptors originated from an elderly woman with COVID-19, enrolled during active disease.

This clone is a singleton in its sample. The chain carries TRBV29-1 and TRBJ2-5; 8 bases are a match to TRBD1. Germline CDR1 reads SQVTM; CDR2 reads ANQGSEA. The CDR3 sequence is 12 residues long. Losses at the gene ends were 6 bases for V and 2 bases for J; bases not matched to a gene: 2. In nucleotides, the CDR3 is TGCAGCGTGGGACAGGCTCAAGAGACCCAGTACTTC. Amino acid sequence: CSVGQAQETQYF.

The chain combines TRBV7-6 with TRBJ1-3, with D possibly TRBD1 on 5 matching bases. This CDR3 spans 16 amino acids. CDR1 is SGHVS, CDR2 FNYEAQ, per germline. Between the trimmed V and J ends, which lost 0 bases and 3 bases, there was a span of 12 bases. CDR3 DNA: TGTGCCAGCAGCTTAGCGACAGCGGGCATTGGAAACACCATATATTTT. Its translation is CASSLATAGIGNTIYF.

This clone was counted only a few times. The J gene is TRBJ1-1, the V gene TRBV7-9, with a weak D call TRBD1 (6 bases). V shed 1 base and J shed 1 base, with 10 bases lying between them. From germline, CDR1 is SEHNR and CDR2 FQNEAQ (reference sequence). The CDR3 has 15 amino acids. DNA for the CDR3: TGTGCCAGCAGCTTAGGTCAGGGGCCGAACACTGAAGCTTTCTTT. Protein product: CASSLGQGPNTEAFF.

This chain links TRBV19 with TRBJ1-6, with D possibly being TRBD1 (5 bases). This CDR3 spans 14 amino acids. The V and J ends lost 1 base and 9 bases respectively, with 10 bases between them. Per germline, CDR1 LNHDA and CDR2 SQIVND (reference sequence). In DNA, the CDR3 is TGTGCCAGTAGTATAGTCAGGGTGTCTTCACCCCTCCACTTT. Translated: CASSIVRVSSPLHF.

The chain joins TRBV5-1 to TRBJ1-2; 8 nucleotides agree with TRBD1. The CDR3 extends over 15 amino acids. CDR1 SGHRS and CDR2 YFSETQ come from the germline V gene. The V gene end was trimmed by 0 bases and the J gene end by 1 base; junction bases not matched to a gene: 2. CDR3 sequence (DNA): TGCGCCAGCAGCTTGGGGGACAGGCTTAACTATGGCTACACCTTC. This codes for CASSLGDRLNYGYTF.

This chain joins TRBV15 and TRBJ2-5; TRBD1 agrees at 11 bases. The V gene's germline CDR1 is LNHNV and CDR2 YYDKDF (reference sequence). This CDR3 is 16 amino acids long. Trimming at V came to 1 base and at J to 5 bases, leaving 6 bases not matched to a gene. CDR3 sequence: CATSRAWTGGRETQYF. DNA for the CDR3: TGTGCCACCAGCAGAGCGTGGACAGGGGGCCGGGAGACCCAGTACTTC.

The CDR3 DNA sequence: TGTGCCAGTGCACTCCACAGCTCCTACGAGCAGTACTTC. The encoded protein is CASALHSSYEQYF. The V call is TRBV19, the J call TRBJ2-7; the D is unclear. The CDR3 sequence is 13 residues long. CDR1 LNHDA and CDR2 SQIVND come from the germline V gene (reference sequence). Trimming removed 8 bases at V and 0 bases at J, with 11 bases between.

This chain connects TRBV7-2 to TRBJ2-7; tentatively, D is TRBD1 (5 bases). This CDR3 comprises 12 residues. V was trimmed by 3 bases and J by 5 bases, leaving 8 bases between them. Germline CDR1 is SGHTA and CDR2 is FQGNSA. The CDR3 region is CASSFMTDEQYF. The CDR3 DNA reads TGTGCCAGCAGCTTTATGACAGACGAGCAGTACTTC.